The clone carrying this TCR beta chain was counted only a few times. Its antigen is still unknown. This sample is part of a study of identical twins. Study-level points and caveats: Within monozygotic twins, out-of-frame TCR alpha sharing was underestimated by the models.

Every one of the donors was a healthy Caucasian. Addition of a universal primer site occurred through template switching, and cDNA carried unique molecular identifiers. TCRdb re-analysed the 5' RACE reads in MiXCR, keeping a single row per CDR3 protein. The sample lists some 240,000 distinct CDR3 sequences; around 8% were seen once. The length of the CDR3 is 16 residues. V lost 4 bases and J 1 base, leaving 16 bases between the germline ends. Germline CDR1 is SGDLS and CDR2 is YYNGEE. These data also featured in a second study, about yellow fever vaccine responses in identical twins. In that study: Twins' vaccine T cell responses reportedly seemed partly convergent and partly personalized.

Sample: CD8+ T cells sorted from blood. The origin of this receptor is a woman between 18 and 29 years old in good health. The genes are TRBV9 and TRBJ2-3; D is ambiguous. The CDR3 coding sequence is TGTGCCAGCAGCCCCCGATCCGGTGGCGGCACAGATACGCAGTATTTT. It codes for CASSPRSGGGTDTQYF.